Listed here are 24 T cell receptor beta chains from one sample, sequenced in a study of cytomegalovirus exposure and HLA in healthy donors (dated by TCRdb to between 2016 and 2019). The library relied on the immunoSEQ multiplex PCR assay. TCRdb provides this immuneACCESS table in a form limited to in-frame rearrangements. Some clones are lacking; in checked studies, under half of them reflect an unresolved V gene, and why the rest are absent is not known. The sample table records around 150,000 clones; approximately 89% of these occur just once. The ten largest clones take up roughly 0.7% of the sample. What was sequenced was PBMCs. The receptors derive from a man aged 18 to 35 in good health and CMV-seronegative.

This chain connects TRBV28 to TRBJ2-5, with 11 bases aligning to TRBD2. The CDR3 contains 18 residues. V dropped 5 bases and J dropped 3; count of bases not matched to a gene: 14. Germline V gene sequence: CDR1 MDHEN, CDR2 SYDVKM. DNA for the CDR3: TGTGCCAGCAGTGGATTCGGGGACTCGGGACTAGCGGAAGAGACCCAGTACTTC. Translated: CASSGFGDSGLAEETQYF.

This clone appeared once. This sequence joins TRBV5-1 and TRBJ2-7; D ambiguous. Germline CDR1 reads SGHRS; CDR2 reads YFSETQ. The V gene lost 0 bases and the J gene lost 0 bases, with 10 bases spanning the gap. This CDR3 is built from 15 residues. Written as DNA, the CDR3 is TGCGCCAGCAGCTTGGATGGAGCACCCTCCTACGAGCAGTACTTC. It yields the protein CASSLDGAPSYEQYF.

The chain is built from TRBV10-1 and TRBJ2-3, with 8 bases identical to TRBD1. CDR3 length: 16 amino acids. In germline, CDR1 is WNHNN, CDR2 SYGVQD (reference sequence). With 3 bases clipped from V and 2 bases from J, the junction kept 7 bases outside the gene matches. The CDR3: CASSDRDRFITDTQYF. CDR3 nucleotides: TGCGCCAGCAGTGACCGGGACAGGTTTATCACAGATACGCAGTATTTT.

V is TRBV6-4 and J is TRBJ2-6; D is uncertain. The CDR3 length is 15 residues. Per germline, CDR1 MRHNA and CDR2 SNTAGT. Trimming removed 2 bases from V and 2 bases from J, with 7 bases in between. In nucleotides, the CDR3 is TGTGCCAGCAGTGACACGGCGGCTGGGGCCAACGTCCTGACTTTC. It specifies CASSDTAAGANVLTF.

The chain employs TRBV10-3 and TRBJ1-2; 8 bases fit TRBD1. Germline CDR1 ENHRY, CDR2 SYGVKD. J gave up 3 bases and V 6 bases, and 6 bases lay outside the gene matches. This CDR3 region has 14 residues. The CDR3 DNA follows: TGTGCCATCAGCGGCACAGGGGGATACTATGGCTACACCTTC. Protein product: CAISGTGGYYGYTF.

This clone was picked up one time. V usage is TRBV25-1 and J usage is TRBJ2-5; 7 bases agree with TRBD1. The V segment lost 8 bases and the J segment 4 bases; nucleotides outside the gene matches: 7. The germline V gene encodes CDR1 MGHDK and CDR2 SYGVNS. CDR3 length equals 13 residues. The CDR3 DNA sequence: TGTGCCAGCTTAGGACAGGCGGGAGAGACCCAGTACTTC. This gives the protein CASLGQAGETQYF. Full variable domain (missing parts from reference TRBV25-1 and TRBJ2-5): EADIYQTPRYLVIGTGKKITLECSQTMGHDKMYWYQQDPGMELHLIHYSYGVNSTEKGDLSSESTVSRIRTEHFPLTLESARPSHTSQYLCASLGQAGETQYFGPGTRLLVL.

The rearrangement uses TRBV6-1 and TRBJ1-2; 9 positions match TRBD1. With 7 bases clipped from V and 8 bases from J, the junction kept 11 bases outside the gene matches. This CDR3 region has 14 residues. Germline CDR1 reads MNHNS; CDR2 reads SASEGT. Here the CDR3 DNA reads TGTGCCAGCACCTCGATAGGGGACAGGGTGGGCTACACCTTC. Translating it yields CASTSIGDRVGYTF.

A few counts support this clone. V and J are TRBV7-9 and TRBJ1-2, with TRBD1 as a possible D gene (5 bases). V was clipped by 5 bases and J by 4 bases, with 11 bases between them. The germline V gene encodes CDR1 SEHNR and CDR2 FQNEAQ (reference sequence). The CDR3 extends over 13 amino acids. CDR3 residues: CASSIRDFYGYTF. The CDR3 DNA is TGTGCCAGCAGCATACGGGACTTCTATGGCTACACCTTC.

The chain recombines TRBV9 with TRBJ1-2; TRBD1 is a possible D gene (6 bases). There are 15 residues in the CDR3. V lost 1 base to trimming and J lost 1 base, with 11 bases between them. The germline V gene encodes CDR1 SGDLS and CDR2 YYNGEE. The CDR3 DNA is TGTGCCAGCAGCGTACACAGGGTCGTTAACTATGGCTACACCTTC. It codes for CASSVHRVVNYGYTF.

V and J are TRBV5-1 and TRBJ2-2; 12 positions agree with TRBD2. This CDR3 has 17 amino acids. Germline V gives CDR1 SGHRS, CDR2 YFSETQ. Trimming removed 0 bases from V and 5 bases from J; junction bases left unmatched: 5. Written as DNA, the CDR3 is TGCGCCAGCAGCTTGGGGGTAACTAGCGGGAGGACCGGGGAGCTGTTTTTT. This gives the protein CASSLGVTSGRTGELFF.

The V call is TRBV10-3, the J call TRBJ2-5; TRBD2 is a possible D gene (5 bases). This CDR3 is built from 14 residues. Looked up from germline, CDR1 is ENHRY and CDR2 is SYGVKD. V was pared by 6 bases and J by 1 base, with 12 bases between. CDR3 in amino acids: CAISKRETQETQYF. DNA of the CDR3: TGTGCCATCAGCAAACGGGAAACCCAAGAGACCCAGTACTTC.

This chain connects TRBV7-2 to TRBJ1-5; D uncertain. V lost 2 bases and J 0 bases, leaving 8 bases between the germline ends. The germline V gene encodes CDR1 SGHTA and CDR2 FQGNSA. This CDR3 has 15 residues. The CDR3 nucleotides read TGTGCCAGCAGCTTAATAGTAAATAGCAATCAGCCCCAGCATTTT. Its protein product is CASSLIVNSNQPQHF.

V usage is TRBV7-3 and J usage is TRBJ2-3; D not certain. The germline CDR1 and CDR2 sequences are SGHTA and FQGTGA. V was cut by 5 bases and J by 0 bases, with 3 bases left in between. This CDR3 is 12 amino acids long. CDR3 amino acids: CASSLSTDTQYF. The CDR3 DNA is TGTGCCAGCAGCCTCAGCACAGATACGCAGTATTTT.

The chain combines TRBV29-1 with TRBJ2-5; tentatively, D is TRBD1 (5 bases). Germline V CDR1 and CDR2: SQVTM, ANQGSEA. The CDR3 totals 13 residues. V was pared by 4 bases and J by 2 bases, with 11 bases between. Here the CDR3 DNA reads TGCAGCGTTGGACAGAAGATACAAGAGACCCAGTACTTC. Encoded protein: CSVGQKIQETQYF.

This clone was picked up one time. CDR3: CAWSVRGQGDQPQHF. The CDR3 nucleotides read TGTGCCTGGAGTGTACGGGGACAGGGTGATCAGCCCCAGCATTTT. The genes are TRBV30 and TRBJ1-5, with 9 bases identical to TRBD1. The germline V gene encodes CDR1 GTSNPN and CDR2 SVGIG (reference sequence). CDR3 length: 15 residues. Trimming took 0 bases from V and 5 from J; bases not matched to a gene: 5.

The chain has TRBV27 and TRBJ1-2; 8 nucleotides agree with TRBD1. This CDR3 has 15 amino acids. The V segment lost 5 bases and the J segment 6 bases; nucleotides outside the gene matches: 11. The V gene's germline CDR1 is MNHEY and CDR2 SMNVEV (reference sequence). DNA of the CDR3: TGTGCCAGCAGTGGACCCAGGACAGGGTTGGATGGCTACACCTTC. It codes for CASSGPRTGLDGYTF.

The chain carries TRBV7-9 and TRBJ2-3, with a possible D match to TRBD2 (5 bases). This CDR3 has 12 amino acids. V dropped 8 bases and J dropped 0 bases, with 6 bases sitting between them. Looked up from germline, CDR1 is SEHNR and CDR2 is FQNEAQ (reference sequence). The CDR3 region is CASGSSTDTQYF. DNA of the CDR3: TGTGCCAGCGGGAGTAGCACAGATACGCAGTATTTT.

This clone was detected only once. The J gene is TRBJ2-2, the V gene TRBV15, with TRBD2 as a possible D gene (6 bases). Trimming removed 1 base from V and 3 bases from J, with 9 bases in between. This CDR3 has 15 amino acids. Germline V CDR1 and CDR2: LNHNV, YYDKDF (reference sequence). The CDR3 DNA sequence: TGTGCCACCAGCAGAGGCGGGACTTACACCGGGGAGCTGTTTTTT. It specifies CATSRGGTYTGELFF.

Regarding this clone: The sample carries other DNA sequences with the same CDR3. The chain couples TRBV7-9 to TRBJ2-3; the match to TRBD1 covers 10 bases. Germline V gives CDR1 SEHNR, CDR2 FQNEAQ (reference sequence). With 5 bases clipped from V and 3 bases from J, the junction kept 2 bases outside the gene matches. This CDR3 region has 14 residues. Here the CDR3 reads CASSPGQGTDTQYF. CDR3 sequence (DNA): TGTGCCAGCAGCCCGGGACAGGGGACAGATACGCAGTATTTT.

This chain uses TRBV9 with TRBJ2-3, with 10 bases aligning to TRBD1. V gave up 6 bases and J gave up 6 bases; unmatched junction bases: 7. The CDR3 contains 14 residues. Germline V lookup: CDR1 SGDLS, CDR2 YYNGEE. Here the CDR3 DNA reads TGTGCCAGCACAGGGGACAGGGGTCCCGATACGCAGTATTTT. Its translation is CASTGDRGPDTQYF.

This clone was seen more than once but under ten times. The chain links TRBV5-1 to TRBJ2-6; 8 nucleotides line up with TRBD2. The CDR3 is made up of 18 amino acids. The ends lost 4 bases at V and 0 bases at J; junction bases unmatched: 9. From germline, CDR1 is SGHRS and CDR2 YFSETQ. This chain's CDR3 is CASSLTAGGTSGANVLTF. The CDR3 DNA follows: TGCGCCAGCAGCCTCACGGCGGGGGGAACCTCTGGGGCCAACGTCCTGACTTTC.

The chain has TRBV5-6 and TRBJ2-1, with TRBD1 matching over 8 bases. Germline CDR1 reads SGHDT; CDR2 reads YYEEEE. The V gene end was trimmed by 1 base and the J gene end by 12 bases; junction bases not matched to a gene: 3. The CDR3 has 12 amino acids. The CDR3 sequence: CASSLMTGVQFF. The CDR3 DNA sequence: TGTGCCAGCAGCTTGATGACAGGGGTGCAGTTCTTC. The full variable domain, completed using reference TRBV5-6 and TRBJ2-1, is DAGVTQSPTHLIKTRGQQVTLRCSPKSGHDTVSWYQQALGQGPQFIFQYYEEEERQRGNFPDRFSGHQFPNYSSELNVNALLLGDSALYLCASSLMTGVQFFGPGTRLTVL.

Here the CDR3 DNA reads TGTGCCAGCAGCTTACGGGCAGGACTAAAGAACACTGAAGCTTTCTTT. Translation gives CASSLRAGLKNTEAFF. The V and J genes are TRBV7-2 and TRBJ1-1; D gene uncertain. V lost 2 bases and J lost 1, with 14 bases in between. Germline assignment: CDR1 SGHTA and CDR2 FQGNSA. The CDR3 covers 16 residues.

V is TRBV5-4 and J is TRBJ2-1, with TRBD2 matching 7 bases. Germline V gene sequence: CDR1 SGHNT, CDR2 YYREEE (reference sequence). The CDR3 extends over 15 amino acids. With V trimmed by 1 base and J by 7 bases, 8 bases remained unmatched. The CDR3 here is CASSLRGGSFNEQFF. The CDR3 nucleotides read TGTGCCAGCAGCTTGCGGGGCGGGAGCTTTAATGAGCAGTTCTTC.